This T cell receptor (beta chain) emerged from a study of human T cells and chemical hapten exposure. Study-wide background: On the upper back, patch tests were applied with 0.01% DPC and read at 6 days.

About this clonotype: The antigen is unknown.

Time point reported: pre-sensitization, week 0. Treatment defined: therapeutic diphenylcyclopropenone sensitization with weekly scalp DPC. During construction of the library, unique molecular identifiers were attached to individual cDNA molecules for quantitative, reproducible TCR counting. MiXCR was run by TCRdb on the RACE reads, yielding one entry per CDR3 protein. The table shows about 180,000 distinct CDR3 sequences, with roughly 30% occurring only once. Germline V gene data show CDR1 as MDHEN and CDR2 as SYDVKM. The CDR3 loop spans 14 amino acids. V lost 7 bases to trimming and J lost 5 bases; unmatched junction nucleotides: 4. Study-level points and caveats: There was alopecia in the donors, so their immune response may differ from that of healthy people.

Material: whole blood, obtained in connection with sensitization to the hapten diphenylcyclopropenone (DPC). The receptor was derived from a woman aged 30 to 39 with alopecia areata. Some clones in this sample may be carry-over from other donors' samples. The chain is built from TRBV28 and TRBJ2-3; 12 bases fit TRBD2. CDR3 region: CASTTTSGGDTQYF. CDR3 DNA: TGTGCCAGCACCACGACTAGCGGGGGAGATACGCAGTATTTT. Full variable domain (outside the CDR3, taken from reference TRBV28 and TRBJ2-3): DVKVTQSSRYLVKRTGEKVFLECVQDMDHENMFWYRQDPGLGLRLIYFSYDVKMKEKGDIPEGYSVSREKKERFSLILESASTNQTSMYLCASTTTSGGDTQYFGPGTRLTVL.